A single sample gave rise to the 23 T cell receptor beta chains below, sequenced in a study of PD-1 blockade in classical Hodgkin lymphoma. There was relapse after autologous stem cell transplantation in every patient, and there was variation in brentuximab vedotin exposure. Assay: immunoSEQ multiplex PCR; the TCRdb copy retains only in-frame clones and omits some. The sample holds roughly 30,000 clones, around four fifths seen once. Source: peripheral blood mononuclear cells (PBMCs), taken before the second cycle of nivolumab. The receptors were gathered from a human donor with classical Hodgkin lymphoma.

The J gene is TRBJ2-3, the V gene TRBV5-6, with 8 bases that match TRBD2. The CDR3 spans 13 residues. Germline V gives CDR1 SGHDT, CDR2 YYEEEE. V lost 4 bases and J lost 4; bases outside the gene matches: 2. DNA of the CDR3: TGTGCCAGCAGCGGAGCGGGGGCAGATACGCAGTATTTT. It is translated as CASSGAGADTQYF.

The DNA for the CDR3 is TGTGCCAGTAGCCATTCTGTGACTAGCGGTGGCGCAGATACGCAGTATTTT. Translated, it gives CASSHSVTSGGADTQYF. This chain joins TRBV19 and TRBJ2-3; TRBD2 matches 9 bases. Germline CDR1 reads LNHDA; CDR2 reads SQIVND (reference sequence). CDR3 length: 17 amino acids. J was trimmed by 4 bases and V by 6 bases; bases with no gene match: 14. Drawing the rest from reference TRBV19 and TRBJ2-3, the complete variable domain is DGGITQSPKYLFRKEGQNVTLSCEQNLNHDAMYWYRQDPGQGLRLIYYSQIVNDFQKGDIAEGYSVSREKKESFPLTVTSAQKNPTAFYLCASSHSVTSGGADTQYFGPGTRLTVL.

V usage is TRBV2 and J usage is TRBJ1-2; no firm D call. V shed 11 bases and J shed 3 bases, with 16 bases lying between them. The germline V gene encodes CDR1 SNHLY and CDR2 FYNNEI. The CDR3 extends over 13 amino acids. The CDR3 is CAGRDDGYYGYTF. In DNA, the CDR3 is TGTGCCGGCCGCGACGACGGGTACTATGGCTACACCTTC.

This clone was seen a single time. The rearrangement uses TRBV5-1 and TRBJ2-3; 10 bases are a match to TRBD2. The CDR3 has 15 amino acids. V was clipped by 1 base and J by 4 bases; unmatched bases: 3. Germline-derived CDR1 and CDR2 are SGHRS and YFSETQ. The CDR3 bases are TGCGCCAGCAGCTTGACTAGCGGGACGGCAGATACGCAGTATTTT. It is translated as CASSLTSGTADTQYF.

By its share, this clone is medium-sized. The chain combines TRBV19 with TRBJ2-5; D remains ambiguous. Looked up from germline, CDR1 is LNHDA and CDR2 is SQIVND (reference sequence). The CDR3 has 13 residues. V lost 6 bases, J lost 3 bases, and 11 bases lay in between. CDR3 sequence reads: CASRLLLEETQYF. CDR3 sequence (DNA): TGTGCCAGTAGACTTCTTCTGGAAGAGACCCAGTACTTC.

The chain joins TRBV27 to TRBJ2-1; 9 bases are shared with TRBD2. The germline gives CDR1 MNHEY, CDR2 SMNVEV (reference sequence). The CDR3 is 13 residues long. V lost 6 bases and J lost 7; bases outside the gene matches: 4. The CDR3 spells CASRAGGLNEQFF. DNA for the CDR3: TGTGCCAGCAGAGCGGGGGGCTTGAATGAGCAGTTCTTC.

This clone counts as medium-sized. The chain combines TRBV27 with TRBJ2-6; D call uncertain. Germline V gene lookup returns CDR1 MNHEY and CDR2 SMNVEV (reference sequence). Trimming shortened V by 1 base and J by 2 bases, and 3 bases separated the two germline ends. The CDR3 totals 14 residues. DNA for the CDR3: TGTGCCAGCAGTTTATGGCCTGGGGCCAACGTCCTGACTTTC. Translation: CASSLWPGANVLTF.

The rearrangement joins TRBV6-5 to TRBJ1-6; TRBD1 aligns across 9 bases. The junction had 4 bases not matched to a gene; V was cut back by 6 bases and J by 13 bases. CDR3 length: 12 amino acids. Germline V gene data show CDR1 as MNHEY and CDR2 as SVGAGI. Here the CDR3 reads CASSGTGKPLHF. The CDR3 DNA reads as TGTGCCAGCAGCGGGACAGGGAAGCCCCTCCACTTT.

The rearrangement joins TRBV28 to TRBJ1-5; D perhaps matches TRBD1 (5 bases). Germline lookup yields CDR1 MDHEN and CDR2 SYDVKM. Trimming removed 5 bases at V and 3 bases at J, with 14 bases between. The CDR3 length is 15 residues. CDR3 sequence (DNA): TGTGCCAGCAGTCCCGGGACTTTCCACAATCAGCCCCAGCATTTT. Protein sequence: CASSPGTFHNQPQHF.

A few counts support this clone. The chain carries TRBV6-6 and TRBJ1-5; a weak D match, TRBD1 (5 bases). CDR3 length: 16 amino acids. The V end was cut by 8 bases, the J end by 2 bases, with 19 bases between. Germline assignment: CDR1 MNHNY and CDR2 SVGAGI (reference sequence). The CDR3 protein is CASHTVQGEGNQPQHF. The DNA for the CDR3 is TGTGCCAGCCATACGGTGCAGGGTGAGGGCAATCAGCCCCAGCATTTT.

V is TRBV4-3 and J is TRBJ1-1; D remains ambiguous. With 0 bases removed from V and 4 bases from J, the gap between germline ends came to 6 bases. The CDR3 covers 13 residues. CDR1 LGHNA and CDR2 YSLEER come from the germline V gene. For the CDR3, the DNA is TGCGCCAGCAGCCAAGATAGGACCACTGAAGCTTTCTTT. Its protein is CASSQDRTTEAFF.

The CDR3 loop reads CASSSTRIPYNEQFF. The CDR3 DNA reads TGTGCCAGCAGCTCAACTAGAATCCCTTACAATGAGCAGTTCTTC. The genes are TRBV5-6 and TRBJ2-1, with D maybe TRBD2 (5 bases). CDR3 length: 15 amino acids. CDR1 is SGHDT and CDR2 is YYEEEE in the germline V gene. The V end lost 3 bases, the J end lost 4 bases, and 14 bases lay between the germline ends. Using reference TRBV5-6 and TRBJ2-1 for the parts outside the CDR3, the full variable domain is DAGVTQSPTHLIKTRGQQVTLRCSPKSGHDTVSWYQQALGQGPQFIFQYYEEEERQRGNFPDRFSGHQFPNYSSELNVNALLLGDSALYLCASSSTRIPYNEQFFGPGTRLTVL.

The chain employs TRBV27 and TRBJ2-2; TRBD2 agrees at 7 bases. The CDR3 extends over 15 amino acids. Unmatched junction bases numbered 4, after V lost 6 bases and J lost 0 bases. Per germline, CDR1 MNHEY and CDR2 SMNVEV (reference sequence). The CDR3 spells CASRRGSTNTGELFF. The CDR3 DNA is TGTGCCAGCAGACGCGGGAGTACGAACACCGGGGAGCTGTTTTTT.

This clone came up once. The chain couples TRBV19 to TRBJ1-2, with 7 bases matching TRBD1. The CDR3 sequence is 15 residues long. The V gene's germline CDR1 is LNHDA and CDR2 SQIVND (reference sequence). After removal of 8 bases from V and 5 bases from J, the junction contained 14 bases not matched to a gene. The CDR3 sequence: CASGVLGTEFYGYTF. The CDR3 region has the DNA TGTGCCAGTGGGGTCCTCGGGACAGAATTTTATGGCTACACCTTC.

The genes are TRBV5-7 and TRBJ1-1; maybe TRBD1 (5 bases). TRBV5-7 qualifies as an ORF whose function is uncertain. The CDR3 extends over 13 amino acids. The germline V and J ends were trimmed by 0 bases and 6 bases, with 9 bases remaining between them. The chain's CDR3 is CASSLGGVPEAFF. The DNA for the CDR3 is TGTGCCAGCAGCTTGGGGGGGGTCCCTGAAGCTTTCTTT.

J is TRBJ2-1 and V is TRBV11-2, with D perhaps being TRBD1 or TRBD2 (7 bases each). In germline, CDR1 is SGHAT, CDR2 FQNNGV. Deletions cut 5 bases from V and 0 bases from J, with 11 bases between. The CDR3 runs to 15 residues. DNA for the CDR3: TGTGCCAGCAGCCGGGGGGACAGCTCCTACAATGAGCAGTTCTTC. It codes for CASSRGDSSYNEQFF. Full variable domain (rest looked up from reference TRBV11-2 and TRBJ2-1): EAGVAQSPRYKIIEKRQSVAFWCNPISGHATLYWYQQILGQGPKLLIQFQNNGVVDDSQLPKDRFSAERLKGVDSTLKIQPAKLEDSAVYLCASSRGDSSYNEQFFGPGTRLTVL.

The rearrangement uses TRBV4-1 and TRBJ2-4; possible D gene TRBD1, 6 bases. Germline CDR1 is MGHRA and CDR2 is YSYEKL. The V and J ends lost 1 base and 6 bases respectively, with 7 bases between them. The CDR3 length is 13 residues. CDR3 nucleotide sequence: TGCGCCAGCAGCCAAGGAGGGGGAAACATTCAGTACTTC. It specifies CASSQGGGNIQYF.

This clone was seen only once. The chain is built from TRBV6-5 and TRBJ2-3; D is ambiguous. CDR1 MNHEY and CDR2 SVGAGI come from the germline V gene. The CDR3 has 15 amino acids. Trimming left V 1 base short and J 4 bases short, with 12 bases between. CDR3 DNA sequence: TGTGCCAGCAGTTACTTTGCAGGTTGGCCAGATACGCAGTATTTT. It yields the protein CASSYFAGWPDTQYF.

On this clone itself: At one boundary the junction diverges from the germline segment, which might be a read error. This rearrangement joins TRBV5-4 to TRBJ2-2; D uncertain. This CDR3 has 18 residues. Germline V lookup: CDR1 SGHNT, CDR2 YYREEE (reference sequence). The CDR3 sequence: CASSQDRAHTANTGELFF. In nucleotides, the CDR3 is TGCGCCAGCAGCCAAGATAGGGCGCATACCGCGAACACCGGGGAGCTGTTTTTT. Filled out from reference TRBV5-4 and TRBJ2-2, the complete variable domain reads ETGVTQSPTHLIKTRGQQVTLRCSSQSGHNTVSWYQQALGQGPQFIFQYYREEENGRGNFPPRFSGLQFPNYSSELNVNALELDDSALYLCASSQDRAHTANTGELFFGEGSRLTVL.

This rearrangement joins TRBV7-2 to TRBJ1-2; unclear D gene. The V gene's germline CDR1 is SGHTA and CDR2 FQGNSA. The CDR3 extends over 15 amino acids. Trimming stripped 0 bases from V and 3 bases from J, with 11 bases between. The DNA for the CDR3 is TGTGCCAGCAGCTTAGCTGGCAGATGGGACTATGGCTACACCTTC. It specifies CASSLAGRWDYGYTF.

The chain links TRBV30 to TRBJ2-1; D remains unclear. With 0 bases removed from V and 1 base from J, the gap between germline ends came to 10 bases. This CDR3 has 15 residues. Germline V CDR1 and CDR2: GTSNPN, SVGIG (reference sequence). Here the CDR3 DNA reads TGTGCCTGGAGTGTATTGGCCGCTTCCTACAATGAGCAGTTCTTC. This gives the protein CAWSVLAASYNEQFF.

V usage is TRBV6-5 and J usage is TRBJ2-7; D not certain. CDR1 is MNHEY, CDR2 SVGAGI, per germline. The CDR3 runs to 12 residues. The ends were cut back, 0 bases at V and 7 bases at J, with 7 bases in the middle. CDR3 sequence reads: CASSYSAAEQYV. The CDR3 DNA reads TGTGCCAGCAGTTACTCGGCGGCTGAGCAGTACGTC.

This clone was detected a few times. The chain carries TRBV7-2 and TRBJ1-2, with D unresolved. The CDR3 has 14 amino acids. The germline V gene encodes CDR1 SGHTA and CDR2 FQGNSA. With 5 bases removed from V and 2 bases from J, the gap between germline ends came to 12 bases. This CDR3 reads CASSPDGNNYGYTF. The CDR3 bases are TGTGCCAGCAGCCCAGATGGGAACAACTATGGCTACACCTTC. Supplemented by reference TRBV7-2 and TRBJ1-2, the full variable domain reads GAGVSQSPSNKVTEKGKDVELRCDPISGHTALYWYRQSLGQGLEFLIYFQGNSAPDKSGLPSDRFSAERTGGSVSTLTIQRTQQEDSAVYLCASSPDGNNYGYTFGSGTRLTVV.